This entry features one TCR beta chain sequence. The sample is drawn from a study of CD8+CD57+ T cells in acquired aplastic anemia. At the level of the study: Sorted CD4+ and CD8+ cells yielded 3.2 ug of DNA on average.

Genomic DNA was employed as the template in profiling TCR beta VDJ and CDR3. Via MiXCR, TCRdb re-called the reads, giving one row per CDR3 protein. The data hold around 140,000 distinct CDR3 sequences, with around 41% observed a single time. Germline values: CDR1 SNHLY, CDR2 FYNNEI. The V and J ends lost 6 bases and 5 bases, in that order; junction bases with no gene match: 11. The CDR3 has 16 residues. The receptor's source is a human donor in good health, serving as a control. The chain is built from TRBV2 and TRBJ1-5; 9 positions match TRBD1. Sequenced: sorted CD4+, CD8+, or CD8+CD57+ T cells (not recorded which) from PBMCs. The CDR3 nucleotides are TGTGCCAGCAGCGAACTCTCGGGACAGGGCTATCAGCCCCAGCATTTT. It encodes CASSELSGQGYQPQHF.